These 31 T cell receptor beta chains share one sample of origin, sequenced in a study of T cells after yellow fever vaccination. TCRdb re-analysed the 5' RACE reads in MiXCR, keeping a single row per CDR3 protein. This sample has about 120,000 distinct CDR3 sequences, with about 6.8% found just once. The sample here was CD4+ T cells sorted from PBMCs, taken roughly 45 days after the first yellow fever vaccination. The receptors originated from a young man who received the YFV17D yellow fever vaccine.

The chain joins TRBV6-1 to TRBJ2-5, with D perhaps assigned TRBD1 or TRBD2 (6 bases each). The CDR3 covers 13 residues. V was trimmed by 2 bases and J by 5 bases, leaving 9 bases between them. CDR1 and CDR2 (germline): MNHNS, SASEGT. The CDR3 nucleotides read TGTGCCAGCAGTGAATTGGGGGGCGAGACCCAGTACTTC. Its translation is CASSELGGETQYF.

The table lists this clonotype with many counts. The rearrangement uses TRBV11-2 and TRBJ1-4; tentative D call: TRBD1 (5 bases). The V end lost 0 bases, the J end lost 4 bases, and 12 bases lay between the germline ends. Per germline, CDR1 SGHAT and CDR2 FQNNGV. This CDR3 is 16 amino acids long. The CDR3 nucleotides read TGTGCCAGCAGCTTAGAAACCAGGGCTTATAATGAAAAACTGTTTTTT. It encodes CASSLETRAYNEKLFF.

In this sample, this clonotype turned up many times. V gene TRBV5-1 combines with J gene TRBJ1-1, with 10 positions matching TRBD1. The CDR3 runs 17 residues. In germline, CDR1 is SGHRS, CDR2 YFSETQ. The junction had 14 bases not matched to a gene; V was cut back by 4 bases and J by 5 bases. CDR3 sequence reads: CASSLWGGQGVGTEAFF. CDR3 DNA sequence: TGCGCCAGCAGCCTATGGGGCGGACAGGGGGTTGGTACTGAAGCTTTCTTT.

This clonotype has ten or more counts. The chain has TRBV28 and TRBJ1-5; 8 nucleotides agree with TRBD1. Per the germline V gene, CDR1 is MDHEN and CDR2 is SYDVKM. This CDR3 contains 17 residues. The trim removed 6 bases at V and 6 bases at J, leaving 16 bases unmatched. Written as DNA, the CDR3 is TGTGCCAGCAGCCCACCTAAACAGGGGGTAGTTCTTCAGCCCCAGCATTTT. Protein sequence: CASSPPKQGVVLQPQHF. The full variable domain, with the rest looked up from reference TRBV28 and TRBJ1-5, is DVKVTQSSRYLVKRTGEKVFLECVQDMDHENMFWYRQDPGLGLRLIYFSYDVKMKEKGDIPEGYSVSREKKERFSLILESASTNQTSMYLCASSPPKQGVVLQPQHFGDGTRLSIL.

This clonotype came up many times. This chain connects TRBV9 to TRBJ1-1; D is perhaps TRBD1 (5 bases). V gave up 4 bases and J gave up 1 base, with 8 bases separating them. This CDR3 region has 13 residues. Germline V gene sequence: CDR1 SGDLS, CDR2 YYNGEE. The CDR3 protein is CASSRQGNTEAFF. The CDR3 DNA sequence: TGTGCCAGCAGCCGCCAGGGGAACACTGAAGCTTTCTTT.

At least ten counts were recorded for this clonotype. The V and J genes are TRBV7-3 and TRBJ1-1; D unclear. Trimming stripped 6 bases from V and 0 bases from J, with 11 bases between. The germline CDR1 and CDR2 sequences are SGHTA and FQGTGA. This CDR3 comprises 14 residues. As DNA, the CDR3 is TGTGCCAGCAGGCTCGAGAGAATGAACACTGAAGCTTTCTTT. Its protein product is CASRLERMNTEAFF.

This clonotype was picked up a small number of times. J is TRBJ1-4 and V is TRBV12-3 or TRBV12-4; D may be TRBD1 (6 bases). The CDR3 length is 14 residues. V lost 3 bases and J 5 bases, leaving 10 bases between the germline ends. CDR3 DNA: TGTGCCAGCAGTTTTGGACAGAGGAATGAAAAACTGTTTTTT. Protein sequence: CASSFGQRNEKLFF.

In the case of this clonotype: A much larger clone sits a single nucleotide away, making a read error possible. CDR3 sequence: CASSYGTGLSPLHF. In nucleotides, the CDR3 is TGTGCCAGCAGTTACGGGACAGGGTTATCACCCCTCCACTTT. This sequence joins TRBV6-5 and TRBJ1-6, with 9 bases matching TRBD1. Germline V CDR1 and CDR2: MNHEY, SVGAGI. Trimming removed 2 bases from V and 10 bases from J; junction bases left unmatched: 3. This CDR3 has 14 residues.

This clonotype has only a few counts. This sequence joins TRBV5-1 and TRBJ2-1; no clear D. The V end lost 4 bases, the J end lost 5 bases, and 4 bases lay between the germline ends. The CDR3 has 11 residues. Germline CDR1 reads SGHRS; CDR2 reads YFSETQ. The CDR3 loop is CASSGNNEQFF. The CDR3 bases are TGCGCCAGCAGCGGAAACAATGAGCAGTTCTTC.

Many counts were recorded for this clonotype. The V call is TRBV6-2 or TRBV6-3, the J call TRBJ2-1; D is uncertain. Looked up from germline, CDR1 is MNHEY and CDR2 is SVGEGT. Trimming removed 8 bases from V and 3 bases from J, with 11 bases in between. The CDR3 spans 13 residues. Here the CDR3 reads CASARQVYNEQFF. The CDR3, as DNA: TGTGCCAGCGCACGACAAGTCTACAATGAGCAGTTCTTC.

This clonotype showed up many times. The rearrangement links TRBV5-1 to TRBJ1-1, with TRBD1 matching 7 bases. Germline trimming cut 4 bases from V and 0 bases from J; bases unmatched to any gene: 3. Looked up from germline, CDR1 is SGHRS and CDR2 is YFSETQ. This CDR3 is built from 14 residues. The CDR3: CASSQGTVNTEAFF. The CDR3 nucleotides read TGCGCCAGCAGCCAAGGGACAGTGAACACTGAAGCTTTCTTT.

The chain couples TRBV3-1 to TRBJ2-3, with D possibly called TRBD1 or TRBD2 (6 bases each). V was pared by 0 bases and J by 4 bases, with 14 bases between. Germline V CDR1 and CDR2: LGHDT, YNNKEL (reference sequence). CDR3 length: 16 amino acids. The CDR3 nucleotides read TGTGCCAGCAGCCAAGATGTGGCTAGGGGGGCAGATACGCAGTATTTT. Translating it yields CASSQDVARGADTQYF.

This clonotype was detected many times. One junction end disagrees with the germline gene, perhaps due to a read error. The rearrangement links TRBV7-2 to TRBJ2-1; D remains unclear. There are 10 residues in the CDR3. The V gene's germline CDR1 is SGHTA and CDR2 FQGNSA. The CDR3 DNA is TGTGCCAGCAGCCGGCTCACCGTTGGGTTC. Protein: CASSRLTVGF.

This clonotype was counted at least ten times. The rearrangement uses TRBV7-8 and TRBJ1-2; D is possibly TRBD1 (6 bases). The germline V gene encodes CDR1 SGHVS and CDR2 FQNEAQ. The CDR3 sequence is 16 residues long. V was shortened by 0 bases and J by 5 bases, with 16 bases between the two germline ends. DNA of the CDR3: TGTGCCAGCAGCTTAGCGCGTGTAGGGGGAGGATATGGCTACACCTTC. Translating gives CASSLARVGGGYGYTF.

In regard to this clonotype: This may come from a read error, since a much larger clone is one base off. CDR3 region: CASSRTGGPAVTQYF. The DNA for the CDR3 is TGCGCCAGCAGCCGCACAGGGGGTCCGGCAGTTACGCAGTATTTT. The rearrangement uses TRBV4-3 and TRBJ2-3; 8 bases are a match to TRBD1. V shed 4 bases and J 8 bases; nucleotides not matched to a gene: 11. This CDR3 spans 15 amino acids. Germline V CDR1 and CDR2: LGHNA, YSLEER.

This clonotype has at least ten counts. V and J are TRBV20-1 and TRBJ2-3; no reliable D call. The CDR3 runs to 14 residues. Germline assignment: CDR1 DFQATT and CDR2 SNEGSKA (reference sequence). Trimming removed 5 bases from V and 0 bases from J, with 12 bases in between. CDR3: CSAPRPASTDTQYF. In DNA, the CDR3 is TGCAGTGCTCCCCGCCCAGCTAGCACAGATACGCAGTATTTT.

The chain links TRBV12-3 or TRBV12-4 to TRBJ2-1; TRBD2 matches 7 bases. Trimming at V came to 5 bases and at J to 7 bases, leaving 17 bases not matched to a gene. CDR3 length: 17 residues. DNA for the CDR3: TGTGCCAGCAGTCCCCAGGGCCTTTGGGGGGGGAGGAATGAGCAGTTCTTC. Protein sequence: CASSPQGLWGGRNEQFF.

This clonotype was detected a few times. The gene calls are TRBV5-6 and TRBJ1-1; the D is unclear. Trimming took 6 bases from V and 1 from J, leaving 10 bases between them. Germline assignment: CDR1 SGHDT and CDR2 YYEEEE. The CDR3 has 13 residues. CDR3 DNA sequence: TGTGCCAGCAACCGCGACCCGAACACTGAAGCTTTCTTT. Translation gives CASNRDPNTEAFF.

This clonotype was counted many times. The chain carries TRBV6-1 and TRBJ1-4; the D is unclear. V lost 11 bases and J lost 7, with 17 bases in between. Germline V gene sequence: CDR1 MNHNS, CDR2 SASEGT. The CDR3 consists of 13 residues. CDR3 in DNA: TGTGCCTCGCGGTTGGGGAGGCGTGAAAAACTGTTTTTT. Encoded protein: CASRLGRREKLFF.

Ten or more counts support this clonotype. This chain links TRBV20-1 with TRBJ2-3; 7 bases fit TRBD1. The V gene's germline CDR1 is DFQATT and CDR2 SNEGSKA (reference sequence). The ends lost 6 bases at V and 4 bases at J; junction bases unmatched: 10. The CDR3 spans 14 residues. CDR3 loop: CSAEQGIGADTQYF. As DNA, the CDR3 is TGCAGTGCAGAACAGGGGATCGGCGCAGATACGCAGTATTTT.

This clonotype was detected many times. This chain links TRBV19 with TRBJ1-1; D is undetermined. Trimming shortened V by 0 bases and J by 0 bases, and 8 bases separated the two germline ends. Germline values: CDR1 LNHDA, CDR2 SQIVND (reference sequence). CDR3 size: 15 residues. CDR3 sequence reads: CASSIETRMNTEAFF. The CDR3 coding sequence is TGTGCCAGTAGTATAGAAACTCGGATGAACACTGAAGCTTTCTTT.

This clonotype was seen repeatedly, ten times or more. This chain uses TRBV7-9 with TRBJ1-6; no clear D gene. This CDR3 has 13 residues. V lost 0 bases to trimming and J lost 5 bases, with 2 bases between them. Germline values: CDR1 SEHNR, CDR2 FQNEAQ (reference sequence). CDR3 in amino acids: CASSLANNSPLHF. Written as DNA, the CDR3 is TGTGCCAGCAGCTTAGCCAATAATTCACCCCTCCACTTT.

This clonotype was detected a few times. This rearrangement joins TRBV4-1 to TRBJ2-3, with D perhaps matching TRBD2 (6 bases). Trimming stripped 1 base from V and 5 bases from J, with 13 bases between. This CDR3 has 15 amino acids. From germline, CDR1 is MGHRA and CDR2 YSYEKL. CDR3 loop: CASSQGHAGGDTQYF. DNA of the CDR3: TGCGCCAGCAGCCAAGGTCATGCCGGGGGAGATACGCAGTATTTT.

This CDR3 is CASSREGSGVLYNEQFF. Written as DNA, the CDR3 is TGTGCCAGCAGTAGAGAGGGTAGCGGGGTCCTCTACAATGAGCAGTTCTTC. The chain carries TRBV7-6 and TRBJ2-1; TRBD2 agrees at 8 bases. Germline-derived CDR1 and CDR2 are SGHVS and FNYEAQ. This CDR3 comprises 17 residues. J gave up 3 bases and V 6 bases, and 13 bases lay outside the gene matches.

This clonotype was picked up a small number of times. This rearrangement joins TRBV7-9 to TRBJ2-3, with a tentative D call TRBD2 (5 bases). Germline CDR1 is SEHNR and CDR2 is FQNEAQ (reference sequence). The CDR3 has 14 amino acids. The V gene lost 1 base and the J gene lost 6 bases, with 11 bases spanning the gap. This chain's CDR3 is CASSLVSAYDTQYF. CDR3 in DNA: TGTGCCAGCAGCTTAGTTAGCGCCTACGATACGCAGTATTTT. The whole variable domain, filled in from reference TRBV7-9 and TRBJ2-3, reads DTGVSQNPRHKITKRGQNVTFRCDPISEHNRLYWYRQTLGQGPEFLTYFQNEAQLEKSRLLSDRFSAERPKGSFSTLEIQRTEQGDSAMYLCASSLVSAYDTQYFGPGTRLTVL.

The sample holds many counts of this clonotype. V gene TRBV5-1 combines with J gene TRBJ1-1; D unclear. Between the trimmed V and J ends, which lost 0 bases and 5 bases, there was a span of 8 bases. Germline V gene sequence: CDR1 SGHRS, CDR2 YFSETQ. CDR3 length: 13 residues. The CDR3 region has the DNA TGCGCCAGCAGCTTGGCGGTGCGGACTGAAGCTTTCTTT. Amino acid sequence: CASSLAVRTEAFF.

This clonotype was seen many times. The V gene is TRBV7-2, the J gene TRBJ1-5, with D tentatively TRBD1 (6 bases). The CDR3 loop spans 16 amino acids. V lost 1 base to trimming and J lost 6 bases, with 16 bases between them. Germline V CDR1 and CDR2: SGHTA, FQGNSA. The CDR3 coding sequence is TGTGCCAGCAGCTTAGGTTCCAGGGGCGGTGGTCAGCCCCAGCATTTT. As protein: CASSLGSRGGGQPQHF.

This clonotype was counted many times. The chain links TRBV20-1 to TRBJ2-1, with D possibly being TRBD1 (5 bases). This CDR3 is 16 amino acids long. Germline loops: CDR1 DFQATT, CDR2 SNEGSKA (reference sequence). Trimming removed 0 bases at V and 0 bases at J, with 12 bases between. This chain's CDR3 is CSARDRTSSSYNEQFF. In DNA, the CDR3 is TGCAGTGCTAGAGATCGGACATCGAGCTCCTACAATGAGCAGTTCTTC.

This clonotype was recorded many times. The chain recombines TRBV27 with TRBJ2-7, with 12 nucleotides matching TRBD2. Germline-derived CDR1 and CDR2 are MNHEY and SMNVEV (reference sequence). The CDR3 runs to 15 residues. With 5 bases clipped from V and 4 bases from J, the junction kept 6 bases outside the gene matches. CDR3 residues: CASSPSGLAGYEQYF. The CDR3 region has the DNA TGTGCCAGCAGTCCCAGCGGACTAGCGGGGTACGAGCAGTACTTC.

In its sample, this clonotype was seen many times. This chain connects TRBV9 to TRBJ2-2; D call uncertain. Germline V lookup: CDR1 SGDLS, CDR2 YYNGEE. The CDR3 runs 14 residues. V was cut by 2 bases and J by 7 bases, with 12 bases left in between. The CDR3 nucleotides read TGTGCCAGCAGCGTCCCCTCTTGGGGCGGGGAGCTGTTTTTT. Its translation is CASSVPSWGGELFF.

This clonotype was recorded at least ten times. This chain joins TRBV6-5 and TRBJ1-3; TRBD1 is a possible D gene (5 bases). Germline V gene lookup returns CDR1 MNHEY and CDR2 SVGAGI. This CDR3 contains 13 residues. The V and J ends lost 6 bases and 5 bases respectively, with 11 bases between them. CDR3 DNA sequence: TGTGCCAGCAGCCAGGGTGGTAGAAACACCATATATTTT. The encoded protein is CASSQGGRNTIYF.